Below, 2 T cell receptor beta chains from the same sample are listed, as sequenced in a study of cytomegalovirus exposure and HLA in healthy donors. In the PCR, 60 Vbeta and 13 Jbeta primers were used. The repertoire was sequenced with immunoSEQ multiplex PCR; TCRdb's copy has only in-frame clones and lacks some. The table lists 200,000 to 250,000 clones, 75% of them singletons. The sequencing input was PBMCs. The receptors were sampled from a woman aged 25 to 45 in good health and CMV-seronegative.

The chain couples TRBV5-1 to TRBJ2-7; D might be TRBD1 (6 bases). The germline V and J ends were trimmed by 5 bases and 3 bases, with 15 bases remaining between them. Germline V gene lookup returns CDR1 SGHRS and CDR2 YFSETQ. This CDR3 has 14 residues. CDR3 loop: CASSPAGAFYEQYF. CDR3 in DNA: TGCGCCAGCAGTCCAGCAGGGGCGTTCTACGAGCAGTACTTC.

In this sample, this clone turned up a few times. This CDR3 reads CASSHPGGAYEQYF. CDR3 coding DNA: TGTGCCAGCAGTCACCCTGGCGGAGCCTACGAGCAGTACTTC. The rearrangement joins TRBV27 to TRBJ2-7; D unclear. CDR1 and CDR2 from the germline V gene are MNHEY and SMNVEV (reference sequence). The CDR3 has 14 amino acids. Trimming removed 5 bases from V and 2 bases from J, with 13 bases in between.